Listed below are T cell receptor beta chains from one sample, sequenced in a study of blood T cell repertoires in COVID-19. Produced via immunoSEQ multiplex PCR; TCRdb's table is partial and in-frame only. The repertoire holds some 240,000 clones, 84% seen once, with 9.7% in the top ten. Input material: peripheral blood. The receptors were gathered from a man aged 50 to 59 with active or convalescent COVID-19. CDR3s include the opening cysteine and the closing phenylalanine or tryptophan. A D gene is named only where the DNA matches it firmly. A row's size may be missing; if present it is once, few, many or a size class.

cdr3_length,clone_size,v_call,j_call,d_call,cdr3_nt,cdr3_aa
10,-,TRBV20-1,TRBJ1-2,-,TGCAGTGCCGCGGATTATGGCTACACCTTC,CSAADYGYTF
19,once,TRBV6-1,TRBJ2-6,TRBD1,TGTGCCAGCAGTGAAGCGCCCCCCGCGACAGGGAATGGGGCCAACGTCCTGACTTTC,CASSEAPPATGNGANVLTF
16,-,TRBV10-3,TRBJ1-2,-,TGTGCCACCGACCTAGGATTGGGGGGAACTAACTATGGCTACACCTTC,CATDLGLGGTNYGYTF
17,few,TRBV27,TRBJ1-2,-,TGTGCCAGCAGACCTACTCAGGCAGGGCCCTCGGGGGGGGGCTACACCTTC,CASRPTQAGPSGGGYTF
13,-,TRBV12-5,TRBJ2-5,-,TGTGCTAGTGCCACCCGGGATAAAGAGACCCAGTACTTC,CASATRDKETQYF
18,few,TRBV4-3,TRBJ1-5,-,TGCGCCAGCAGCCAAGATTTCTCTAGAACTTATAGCAATCAGCCCCAGCATTTT,CASSQDFSRTYSNQPQHF
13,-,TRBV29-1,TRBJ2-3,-,TGCAGCGTTGATCTGGTGGGGCTGGATACGCAGTATTTT,CSVDLVGLDTQYF
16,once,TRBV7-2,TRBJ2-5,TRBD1,TGTGCCAGCAGCTACCAGGGGGCGGGGTCAAAAGAGACCCAGTACTTC,CASSYQGAGSKETQYF
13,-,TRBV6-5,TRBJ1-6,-,TGTGCCAGCAGTTCCCATTCTAGTTCACCCCTCCACTTT,CASSSHSSSPLHF
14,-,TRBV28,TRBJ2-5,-,TGTGCCAGCAGTCGGGGAAATAGAGGAGTGTCCCAGTACTTC,CASSRGNRGVSQYF
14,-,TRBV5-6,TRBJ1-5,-,TGTGCCAGCAGCTTGGTAGGGGACAATCAGCCCCAGCATTTT,CASSLVGDNQPQHF
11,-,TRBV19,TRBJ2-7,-,TGTGCCAGTAGCCAGGGCTACGAGCAGTACTTC,CASSQGYEQYF
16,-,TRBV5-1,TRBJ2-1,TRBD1,TGCGCCAGCAGCTCCCGGGACAGGGGGAATACGAATGAGCAGTTCTTC,CASSSRDRGNTNEQFF
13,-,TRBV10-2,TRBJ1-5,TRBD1,TGCGCCAGTTCGGACAGGGGCAATCAGCCCCAGCATTTT,CASSDRGNQPQHF
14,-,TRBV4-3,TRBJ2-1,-,TGCGCCAGCAGCCATACTGAGGGGGGGCTGGGGCAGTTCTTC,CASSHTEGGLGQFF
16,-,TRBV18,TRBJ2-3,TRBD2,TGTGCCAGCTCACCACCGGGAGGGAGTGTGTTGGATACGCAGTATTTT,CASSPPGGSVLDTQYF
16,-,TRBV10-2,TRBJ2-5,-,TGCGCCAGCAGTGAAAGGTGGGGGGGCACCCGAGAGACCCAGTACTTC,CASSERWGGTRETQYF
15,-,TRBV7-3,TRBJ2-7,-,TGTGCCAGCAATTTCAGATGGTCTACCGAGGCAGAGCAGTACTTC,CASNFRWSTEAEQYF
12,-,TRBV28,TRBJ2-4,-,TGTGCCAGCAGTATGACTAAAGACATTCAGTACTTC,CASSMTKDIQYF
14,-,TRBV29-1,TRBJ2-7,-,TGCAGCGTTGAAGATGTCGGGGGTATGAACGAGCAGTACTTC,CSVEDVGGMNEQYF
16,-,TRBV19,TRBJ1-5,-,TGTGCCAGCAACATCGATACGGGAAATAGCAATCAGCCCCAGCATTTT,CASNIDTGNSNQPQHF
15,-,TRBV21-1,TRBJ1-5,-,TGTGCCAGCAGCGGACGGCAGGGTGACAATCAGCCCCAGCATTTT,CASSGRQGDNQPQHF
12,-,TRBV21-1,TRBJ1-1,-,TGTGCCAGCAGCTTAAGGGGAACTGAAGCTTTCTTT,CASSLRGTEAFF
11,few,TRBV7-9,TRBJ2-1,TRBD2,TGTGCCAGCAGCCGGGACTACTACCAGTTCTTC,CASSRDYYQFF
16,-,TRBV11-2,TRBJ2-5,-,TGTGCCAGCAGCTTAGGGGTCGACAGAGGCCAAGAGACCCAGTACTTC,CASSLGVDRGQETQYF
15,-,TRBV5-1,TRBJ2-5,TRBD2,TGCGCCAGCAGCAGGGGACTAGCGGGGGCGGAGACCCAGTACTTC,CASSRGLAGAETQYF
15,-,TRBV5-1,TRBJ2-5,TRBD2,TGCGCCAGCACCTTCCGGGACTACCTCCAAGAGACCCAGTACTTC,CASTFRDYLQETQYF
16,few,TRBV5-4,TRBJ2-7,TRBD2,TGTGCCAGCAGCTTGGTCTATGTGGGAGGGTCCTACGAGCAGTACTTC,CASSLVYVGGSYEQYF
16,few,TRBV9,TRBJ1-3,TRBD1,TGTGCCAGCAGCCCCCTGGGACAGGGTACCGGAAACACCATATATTTT,CASSPLGQGTGNTIYF
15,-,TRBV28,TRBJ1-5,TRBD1,TGTGCCAGCAGTCCCCTTACAGGGGGCCTACGGCCCCAGCATTTT,CASSPLTGGLRPQHF